The 27 T cell receptor beta chains below were found in one sample sequenced in a study of T cell repertoires in cytomegalovirus infection. No antigen has been identified for these receptors. TCRdb redid the calling of the reads with MiXCR, one entry per CDR3 protein. The sample gives 700,000 to 900,000 distinct CDR3 sequences, just under 30% of which show up once; around 13% is in the top ten. The starting material was cultured CD8+ T cells from PBMCs, obtained from culture after CMV antigen stimulation. The receptors originated from a human donor in good health (CMV status not recorded). Some clones in this sample may be carry-over from other donors' samples.

This sequence joins TRBV5-6 and TRBJ2-1; 9 bases are shared with TRBD2. Germline lookup yields CDR1 SGHDT and CDR2 YYEEEE. V gave up 1 base and J gave up 2 bases; unmatched junction bases: 4. There are 16 residues in the CDR3. CDR3 amino acids: CASSLISGGPYNEQFF. The CDR3 bases are TGTGCCAGCAGCTTGATTAGCGGGGGCCCCTACAATGAGCAGTTCTTC.

This chain joins TRBV19 and TRBJ1-6; 8 bases align to TRBD1. The germline V gene has CDR1 LNHDA and CDR2 SQIVND (reference sequence). The V segment lost 7 bases and the J segment 8 bases; nucleotides outside the gene matches: 7. The CDR3 has 14 residues. The CDR3 nucleotides are TGTGCCAGTACCGGACAGGGTTTTGATTCACCCCTCCACTTT. It specifies CASTGQGFDSPLHF. Supplemented by reference TRBV19 and TRBJ1-6, the full variable domain reads DGGITQSPKYLFRKEGQNVTLSCEQNLNHDAMYWYRQDPGQGLRLIYYSQIVNDFQKGDIAEGYSVSREKKESFPLTVTSAQKNPTAFYLCASTGQGFDSPLHFGNGTRLTVT.

This clonotype occurred a few times. The chain uses TRBV4-2 and TRBJ2-7; 8 nucleotides align to TRBD2. V was pared by 1 base and J by 5 bases, with 1 base of the junction left unmatched. The V gene's germline CDR1 is LGHNA and CDR2 YNFKEQ. The CDR3 covers 13 residues. Here the CDR3 reads CASSQVAGHEQYF. The CDR3 DNA is TGTGCCAGCAGCCAAGTAGCGGGGCACGAGCAGTACTTC.

This clonotype turned up a few times. The gene calls are TRBV7-9 and TRBJ2-5; 8 positions match TRBD1. The length of the CDR3 is 16 residues. Germline V lookup: CDR1 SEHNR, CDR2 FQNEAQ (reference sequence). Unmatched junction bases numbered 15, after V lost 5 bases and J lost 7 bases. CDR3 loop: CASSPTDRDPLSTQYF. CDR3 DNA sequence: TGTGCCAGCAGCCCAACGGACAGGGACCCTTTATCGACCCAGTACTTC.

The chain uses TRBV9 and TRBJ2-1; D possibly corresponds to TRBD1 (5 bases). The CDR3 loop spans 17 amino acids. V lost 2 bases to trimming and J lost 0 bases, with 15 bases between them. CDR1 is SGDLS, CDR2 YYNGEE, per germline. The DNA of the CDR3 is TGTGCCAGCAGCGTGGATTGGGGCAGGTTCTCCTACAATGAGCAGTTCTTC. This encodes CASSVDWGRFSYNEQFF.

This clonotype was picked up a small number of times. J is TRBJ2-1 and V is TRBV20-1; D uncertain. This CDR3 contains 15 residues. V lost 0 bases, J lost 1 base, and 10 bases lay in between. Germline CDR1 is DFQATT and CDR2 is SNEGSKA (reference sequence). The CDR3 DNA reads TGCAGTGCTAGAGACAGAGGTAAATCCTACAATGAGCAGTTCTTC. This sequence encodes CSARDRGKSYNEQFF.

Only a few counts were recorded for this clonotype. V gene TRBV6-5 combines with J gene TRBJ2-3; perhaps D is TRBD1 or TRBD2 (5 bases each). The CDR3 has 14 residues. The germline CDR1 and CDR2 sequences are MNHEY and SVGAGI. V lost 8 bases, J lost 7 bases, and 19 bases lay in between. In DNA, the CDR3 is TGTGCCAGCTCTTTTGGGGGTACGTCGAATACGCAGTATTTT. Translating it yields CASSFGGTSNTQYF.

This sequence joins TRBV14 and TRBJ2-5, with unresolved D. V dropped 0 bases and J dropped 6 bases, with 5 bases sitting between them. The CDR3 extends over 12 amino acids. CDR1 and CDR2 (germline): SGHDN, FVKESK. The CDR3 loop reads CASSQDRKTQYF. Here the CDR3 DNA reads TGTGCCAGCAGCCAAGATCGCAAGACCCAGTACTTC. Full variable domain (missing parts from reference TRBV14 and TRBJ2-5): EAGVTQFPSHSVIEKGQTVTLRCDPISGHDNLYWYRRVMGKEIKFLLHFVKESKQDESGMPNNRFLAERTGGTYSTLKVQPAELEDSGVYFCASSQDRKTQYFGPGTRLLVL.

The rearrangement joins TRBV5-1 to TRBJ2-3; D is unclear. With 0 bases removed from V and 1 base from J, the gap between germline ends came to 12 bases. CDR3 length: 16 residues. Germline-derived CDR1 and CDR2 are SGHRS and YFSETQ. The chain's CDR3 is CASSLELVTGTDTQYF. The CDR3 coding sequence is TGCGCCAGCAGCTTGGAGTTAGTGACTGGCACAGATACGCAGTATTTT. Filled out from reference TRBV5-1 and TRBJ2-3, the complete variable domain reads KAGVTQTPRYLIKTRGQQVTLSCSPISGHRSVSWYQQTPGQGLQFLFEYFSETQRNKGNFPGRFSGRQFSNSRSEMNVSTLELGDSALYLCASSLELVTGTDTQYFGPGTRLTVL.

This clonotype was seen a handful of times. The J gene is TRBJ1-5, the V gene TRBV7-6; D is possibly TRBD1 (6 bases). Trimming shortened V by 1 base and J by 5 bases, and 12 bases separated the two germline ends. Germline V gene sequence: CDR1 SGHVS, CDR2 FNYEAQ. This CDR3 region has 15 residues. The CDR3 sequence: CASSLEGGEDQPQHF. CDR3 in DNA: TGTGCCAGCAGCTTAGAGGGGGGAGAGGATCAGCCCCAGCATTTT.

CDR3 sequence: CASSETTSSPRETQYF. The CDR3 bases are TGTGCCAGCAGCGAGACGACTAGCTCCCCCAGAGAGACCCAGTACTTC. The rearrangement joins TRBV9 to TRBJ2-5, with 7 nucleotides matching TRBD2. Germline V CDR1 and CDR2: SGDLS, YYNGEE. V trimming: 3 bases; J trimming: 4 bases; junction bases outside the gene matches: 12. The CDR3 totals 16 residues.

This clonotype was counted between two and nine times. The gene calls are TRBV19 and TRBJ1-2, with a tentative D call TRBD1 (5 bases). Germline V CDR1 and CDR2: LNHDA, SQIVND (reference sequence). This CDR3 contains 11 residues. V lost 6 bases and J lost 12, with 14 bases in between. The CDR3 sequence: CASRGRASNTF. CDR3 bases: TGTGCCAGTAGAGGCAGGGCATCGAACACCTTC.

This clonotype has more than one count but fewer than ten. The V and J genes are TRBV12-3 or TRBV12-4 and TRBJ2-7; D remains ambiguous. Trimming shortened V by 6 bases and J by 3 bases, and 18 bases separated the two germline ends. There are 15 residues in the CDR3. CDR3 region: CASSLGLQAGYEQYV. CDR3 DNA sequence: TGTGCCAGCAGCCTCGGGTTGCAGGCCGGCTACGAGCAGTACGTC.

This chain links TRBV27 with TRBJ2-1; D is unresolved. Looked up from germline, CDR1 is MNHEY and CDR2 is SMNVEV (reference sequence). With 2 bases removed from V and 2 bases from J, the gap between germline ends came to 7 bases. This CDR3 comprises 14 residues. The CDR3 DNA follows: TGTGCCAGCAGTTTAGCGACGCCCTACAATGAGCAGTTCTTC. Protein sequence: CASSLATPYNEQFF.

There are a few counts of this clonotype. The chain carries TRBV19 and TRBJ1-5, with D tentatively TRBD1 (5 bases). CDR3 size: 14 residues. Germline-derived CDR1 and CDR2 are LNHDA and SQIVND (reference sequence). Deletions cut 1 base from V and 7 bases from J, with 11 bases between. This CDR3 is CASSIVAGGQPQHF. In DNA, the CDR3 is TGTGCCAGTAGTATAGTTGCGGGGGGACAGCCCCAGCATTTT.

This clonotype was recorded many times. The chain combines TRBV7-2 with TRBJ2-1; D is possibly TRBD2 (6 bases). Germline V gene data show CDR1 as SGHTA and CDR2 as FQGNSA. V lost 2 bases to trimming and J lost 4 bases, with 15 bases between them. This CDR3 is 16 amino acids long. The CDR3 loop reads CASSLQRVIPYNEQFF. CDR3 nucleotide sequence: TGTGCCAGCAGCTTACAGCGGGTGATTCCTTACAATGAGCAGTTCTTC.

The chain links TRBV15 to TRBJ2-1; possibly TRBD1 for D (6 bases). The ends were cut back, 3 bases at V and 10 bases at J, with 13 bases in the middle. The CDR3 has 13 residues. The germline CDR1 and CDR2 sequences are LNHNV and YYDKDF (reference sequence). DNA for the CDR3: TGTGCCACCAGCAGGGACAGACCGGGGGAGCAGTTCTTC. It yields the protein CATSRDRPGEQFF.

In its sample, this clonotype was seen a few times. The rearrangement joins TRBV2 to TRBJ1-5, with D possibly matching TRBD1 (5 bases). V gave up 4 bases and J gave up 4 bases, with 8 bases separating them. The CDR3 has 13 residues. Germline CDR1 SNHLY, CDR2 FYNNEI. The CDR3: CASSVRGNQPQHF. CDR3 sequence (DNA): TGTGCCAGCAGTGTACGGGGGAATCAGCCCCAGCATTTT. The full variable domain, with the rest looked up from reference TRBV2 and TRBJ1-5, is EPEVTQTPSHQVTQMGQEVILRCVPISNHLYFYWYRQILGQKVEFLVSFYNNEISEKSEIFDDQFSVERPDGSNFTLKIRSTKLEDSAMYFCASSVRGNQPQHFGDGTRLSIL.

This clonotype has at least ten counts. The J gene is TRBJ1-2, the V gene TRBV6-1; no definite D call. Deletions cut 1 base from V and 0 bases from J, with 6 bases between. The V gene's germline CDR1 is MNHNS and CDR2 SASEGT. CDR3 length equals 14 residues. CDR3 nucleotides: TGTGCCAGCAGTGAAGGGGGAGCTAACTATGGCTACACCTTC. Translated, it gives CASSEGGANYGYTF.

In its sample, this clonotype was seen a few times. A junction end diverges from the germline sequence, so it may reflect a read error. The chain has TRBV7-7 and TRBJ2-3; D is unresolved. The CDR3 covers 14 residues. From germline, CDR1 is SSHAT and CDR2 FNYEAQ (reference sequence). CDR3: CASSLSWKGDTQYF. CDR3 DNA sequence: TGTGCTAGCAGCTTAAGCTGGAAAGGAGATACGCAGTATTTT.

This clonotype has at least ten counts. This chain uses TRBV5-1 with TRBJ2-1, with a possible D match to TRBD1 (5 bases). There are 14 residues in the CDR3. V was shortened by 0 bases and J by 8 bases, with 12 bases between the two germline ends. Germline assignment: CDR1 SGHRS and CDR2 YFSETQ. The CDR3: CASSLDRYLYEQFF. CDR3 DNA: TGCGCCAGCAGCTTGGACAGGTATCTGTATGAGCAGTTCTTC.

The chain is built from TRBV12-3 or TRBV12-4 and TRBJ2-3; perhaps TRBD2 as D (6 bases). Trimming shortened V by 8 bases and J by 2 bases, and 8 bases separated the two germline ends. The CDR3 spans 12 residues. CDR3 sequence (DNA): TGTGCCAGCCGGGGGTACACAGATACGCAGTATTTT. Amino acid sequence: CASRGYTDTQYF.

This chain joins TRBV5-6 and TRBJ2-1; possible D gene TRBD1, 6 bases. V was clipped by 4 bases and J by 2 bases, with 16 bases between them. The CDR3 consists of 16 residues. CDR1 and CDR2 from the germline V gene are SGHDT and YYEEEE. CDR3 protein: CASSVGAGQPYNEQFF. The CDR3 coding sequence is TGTGCCAGCAGCGTGGGGGCAGGGCAGCCCTACAATGAGCAGTTCTTC.

This clonotype occurred a few times. This sequence joins TRBV11-2 and TRBJ2-5; tentatively, D is TRBD2 (6 bases). The germline V gene encodes CDR1 SGHAT and CDR2 FQNNGV. The CDR3 consists of 14 residues. V was pared by 6 bases and J by 5 bases, with 16 bases between. DNA for the CDR3: TGTGCCAGCAGTTTCCAGTACCGGGGGGAGACCCAGTACTTC. It yields the protein CASSFQYRGETQYF.

The chain couples TRBV5-5 to TRBJ1-1; D is possibly TRBD1 (6 bases). CDR1 SGHKS and CDR2 YYEKEE come from the germline V gene (reference sequence). V was clipped by 3 bases and J by 6 bases, with 15 bases between them. The CDR3 has 14 residues. The CDR3 sequence is CASSWSWGGSEAFF. CDR3 nucleotides: TGTGCCAGCAGCTGGTCCTGGGGGGGCTCTGAAGCTTTCTTT. The full variable domain, in which reference TRBV5-5 and TRBJ1-1 provide the parts outside the CDR3, is DAGVTQSPTHLIKTRGQQVTLRCSPISGHKSVSWYQQVLGQGPQFIFQYYEKEERGRGNFPDRFSARQFPNYSSELNVNALLLGDSALYLCASSWSWGGSEAFFGQGTRLTVV.

This clonotype came up a few times. The rearrangement uses TRBV12-3 or TRBV12-4 and TRBJ2-7; D remains ambiguous. V lost 3 bases to trimming and J lost 3 bases, with 24 bases between them. The CDR3 totals 18 residues. The CDR3, as DNA: TGTGCCAGCAGTTTGGGGATGCGCCCGAGGAAACCCGACTACGAGCAGTACTTC. Amino acid sequence: CASSLGMRPRKPDYEQYF.

This clonotype has a handful of counts. J is TRBJ1-5 and V is TRBV10-2; D uncertain. This CDR3 spans 15 amino acids. The germline CDR1 and CDR2 sequences are WSHSY and SAAADI. The V gene lost 0 bases and the J gene lost 0 bases, with 6 bases spanning the gap. The CDR3 loop reads CASSESANSNQPQHF. CDR3 DNA: TGCGCCAGCAGTGAGTCGGCAAATAGCAATCAGCCCCAGCATTTT.